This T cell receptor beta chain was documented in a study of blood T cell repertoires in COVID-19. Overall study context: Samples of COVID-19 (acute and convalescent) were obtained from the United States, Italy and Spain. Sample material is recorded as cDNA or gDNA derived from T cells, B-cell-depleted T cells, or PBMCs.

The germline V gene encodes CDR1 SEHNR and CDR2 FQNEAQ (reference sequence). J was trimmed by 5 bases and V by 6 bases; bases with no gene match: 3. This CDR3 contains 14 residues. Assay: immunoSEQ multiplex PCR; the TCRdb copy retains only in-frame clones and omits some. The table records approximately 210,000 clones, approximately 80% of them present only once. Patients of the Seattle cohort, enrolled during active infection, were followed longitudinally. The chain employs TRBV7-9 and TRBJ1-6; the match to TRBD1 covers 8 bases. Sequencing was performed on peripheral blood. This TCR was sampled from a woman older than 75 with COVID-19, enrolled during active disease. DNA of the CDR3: TGTGCCAGCAGGGTGACAGGGGATAATTCACCCCTCCACTTT. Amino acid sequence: CASRVTGDNSPLHF.